These 32 T cell receptor beta chains share one sample of origin, sequenced in a study of regulatory T cells in long-lasting Graves disease. Described time point: newly diagnosed GD, antithyroid drugs for less than 3 months. The TCR library was prepared using RNA isolated from PBMCs. CDR3-region Arm-PCR and iRepertoire HTBI primers produced the TCR beta libraries. From the multiplex PCR reads, TCRdb called clonotypes with MiXCR, one entry per CDR3 protein. The repertoire holds fewer than 350,000 distinct CDR3 sequences, 15% to 20% seen once, with less than 40% in the top ten. Sequencing was performed on peripheral blood mononuclear cells (PBMCs), taken at new diagnosis, from a patient treated with antithyroid drugs. All receptors derive from a female donor with Graves disease.

The V and J genes are TRBV11-2 and TRBJ2-5, with a weak D call TRBD2 (6 bases). CDR1 is SGHAT, CDR2 FQNNGV, per germline. The germline V and J ends were trimmed by 8 bases and 4 bases, with 14 bases remaining between them. The CDR3 extends over 13 amino acids. CDR3 sequence (DNA): TGTGCCAGCGACCGGGACTCAGGAGAGACCCAGTACTTC. Protein sequence: CASDRDSGETQYF.

At least ten counts were recorded for this clonotype. This chain uses TRBV5-1 with TRBJ2-6, with 9 bases identical to TRBD1. Losses at the gene ends were 2 bases for V and 4 bases for J; bases not matched to a gene: 7. The germline V gene encodes CDR1 SGHRS and CDR2 YFSETQ. The CDR3 has 17 amino acids. CDR3 sequence reads: CASSFGTGNTGANVLTF. CDR3 nucleotides: TGCGCCAGCAGCTTTGGGACAGGGAATACCGGGGCCAACGTCCTGACTTTC.

In its sample, this clonotype was seen many times. This chain links TRBV6-2 or TRBV6-3 with TRBJ1-4; TRBD1 might be the D (5 bases). This CDR3 is built from 18 residues. Germline V gives CDR1 MNHEY, CDR2 SVGEGT. V was cut by 6 bases and J by 10 bases, with 30 bases left in between. The DNA of the CDR3 is TGTGCCAGCAGCCCGATATGGGGGTCAGGGAGGGACTTGGGAAAACTGTTTTTT. It specifies CASSPIWGSGRDLGKLFF.

V usage is TRBV5-1 and J usage is TRBJ1-5; weak D call: TRBD1 (6 bases). The germline V and J ends were trimmed by 0 bases and 2 bases, with 12 bases remaining between them. Germline V CDR1 and CDR2: SGHRS, YFSETQ. The CDR3 has 16 residues. The CDR3 protein is CASSLEPGAGNQPQHF. CDR3 DNA: TGCGCCAGCAGCTTGGAACCAGGGGCCGGCAATCAGCCCCAGCATTTT.

Remarks on this clonotype: This may arise from a read error, as a much more abundant clone is one base away. V and J are TRBV6-1 and TRBJ2-5; 9 bases are a match to TRBD2. V lost 6 bases to trimming and J lost 11 bases; unmatched junction nucleotides: 19. CDR3 length equals 16 residues. The germline gives CDR1 MNHNS, CDR2 SASEGT. The CDR3 protein is CASSWTSELPYNEQYF. CDR3 in DNA: TGTGCCAGCAGCTGGACTAGCGAACTTCCCTACAATGAGCAGTACTTC.

V usage is TRBV10-1 and J usage is TRBJ2-7, with D possibly matching TRBD1 (5 bases). CDR1 is WNHNN, CDR2 SYGVQD, per germline (reference sequence). The length of the CDR3 is 13 residues. The V end lost 2 bases, the J end lost 6 bases, and 11 bases lay between the germline ends. As DNA, the CDR3 is TGCGCCAGCAGTGAGAGTTCGCAGGGCGAGCAGTACTTC. Amino acid sequence: CASSESSQGEQYF.

This clonotype was counted at least ten times. This sequence joins TRBV19 and TRBJ2-7, with TRBD1 identical over 7 bases. V lost 5 bases to trimming and J lost 3 bases; unmatched junction nucleotides: 7. CDR3 length: 14 amino acids. Germline V gene sequence: CDR1 LNHDA, CDR2 SQIVND (reference sequence). The CDR3 loop reads CASSPRQGFYEQYF. DNA for the CDR3: TGTGCCAGTAGTCCCAGACAGGGATTCTACGAGCAGTACTTC.

This clonotype has ten or more counts. The rearrangement links TRBV24-1 to TRBJ2-3, with 10 bases fitting TRBD1. The CDR3 has 18 amino acids. The junction had 11 bases not matched to a gene; V was cut back by 3 bases and J by 3 bases. Germline V lookup: CDR1 KGHDR, CDR2 SFDVKD. CDR3 region: CATSDPAPGQGSTDTQYF. The CDR3 DNA is TGTGCCACCAGTGATCCTGCCCCGGGACAGGGGAGTACAGATACGCAGTATTTT.

This clonotype has a count of ten or more. The J gene is TRBJ2-3, the V gene TRBV27, with 9 bases that match TRBD2. CDR1 and CDR2 from the germline V gene are MNHEY and SMNVEV (reference sequence). With V trimmed by 4 bases and J by 0 bases, 14 bases remained unmatched. This CDR3 spans 19 amino acids. The CDR3 DNA reads as TGTGCCAGCAGTTCACGGGGTAGCGGGAGCCTTACTAGCACAGATACGCAGTATTTT. It is translated as CASSSRGSGSLTSTDTQYF.

On this clonotype: Just one base apart from a much larger clone, this may be a read error. This rearrangement joins TRBV15 to TRBJ2-5; D unclear. V was clipped by 0 bases and J by 7 bases, with 21 bases between them. The CDR3 spans 17 residues. CDR1 and CDR2 from the germline V gene are LNHNV and YYDKDF (reference sequence). CDR3 nucleotide sequence: TGTGCCACCAGCAGAGATCTTCCCAAGTTACTTTGGGGGACCCAGTACTTC. Its protein is CATSRDLPKLLWGTQYF.

The chain recombines TRBV5-1 with TRBJ2-6; tentatively, D is TRBD2 (6 bases). V was trimmed by 4 bases and J by 4 bases, leaving 12 bases between them. Germline V CDR1 and CDR2: SGHRS, YFSETQ. The CDR3 is 15 residues long. The CDR3 protein is CASSPGVAGANVLTF. Here the CDR3 DNA reads TGCGCCAGCAGCCCGGGGGTTGCAGGGGCCAACGTCCTGACTTTC.

For this clonotype: This sequence is one base from a far larger clone and is likely a read error. Because it lacks the conserved phenylalanine or tryptophan at the end, this CDR3 is likely a read error. V gene TRBV7-3 combines with J gene TRBJ2-1; D unresolved. The better agreement between TRBJ2-5 and the DNA end casts doubt on the J call. Per the germline V gene, CDR1 is SGHTA and CDR2 is FQGTGA. The CDR3 covers 14 residues. In DNA, the CDR3 is TGTGCCAGCAGCTTAGGTCCTTCGAAAGAGACCCAGTACTGC. It encodes CASSLGPSKETQYC.

Worth noting for this clonotype: This likely reflects a read error, since a far larger clone is one base away. The chain couples TRBV11-2 to TRBJ2-3, with TRBD1 matching over 10 bases. Germline V gives CDR1 SGHAT, CDR2 FQNNGV. CDR3 length equals 16 residues. CDR3 in DNA: TGTGCCAGCAGTTTTGAGGGACAGGGGTACACAGGTACGCAGTATTTT. Translation: CASSFEGQGYTGTQYF.

The rearrangement uses TRBV7-9 and TRBJ2-7; a weak D match, TRBD1 (6 bases). Trimming cost V 5 bases and J 6 bases, with 14 bases left between them. Germline lookup yields CDR1 SEHNR and CDR2 FQNEAQ (reference sequence). CDR3 length: 13 amino acids. The chain's CDR3 is CASSPRRTVEQYF. CDR3 bases: TGTGCCAGCAGCCCCCGAAGGACAGTCGAGCAGTACTTC.

This clonotype is a singleton in its sample. The chain combines TRBV11-3 with TRBJ2-1; 7 bases agree with TRBD2. This CDR3 is built from 16 residues. CDR1 SGHNT and CDR2 YENEEA come from the germline V gene. Trimming removed 4 bases from V and 6 bases from J; junction bases left unmatched: 12. Here the CDR3 DNA reads TGTGCCAGCAGCTACCTTGGGGGGGGGGGAGGCAATGAGCAGTTCTTC. It specifies CASSYLGGGGGNEQFF.

This clonotype was recorded many times. The chain combines TRBV7-9 with TRBJ1-4; D gene ambiguous. Germline values: CDR1 SEHNR, CDR2 FQNEAQ (reference sequence). V lost 5 bases and J lost 0, with 7 bases in between. The CDR3 spans 14 residues. The CDR3 DNA follows: TGTGCCAGCAGCCCCGTTGCAACTAATGAAAAACTGTTTTTT. Translated: CASSPVATNEKLFF.

This clonotype was counted at least ten times. This chain connects TRBV11-3 to TRBJ1-6; D unclear. The CDR3 extends over 13 amino acids. Looked up from germline, CDR1 is SGHNT and CDR2 is YENEEA. V shed 8 bases and J shed 5 bases, with 10 bases lying between them. This chain's CDR3 is CASRLQNNSPLHF. For the CDR3, the DNA is TGTGCCAGCCGTCTACAGAATAATTCACCCCTCCACTTT.

This clonotype was found many times. J is TRBJ2-3 and V is TRBV27; tentative D call: TRBD2 (5 bases). The V and J ends lost 5 bases and 5 bases respectively, with 20 bases between them. The CDR3 consists of 16 residues. CDR1 is MNHEY, CDR2 SMNVEV, per germline (reference sequence). CDR3 protein: CASSTKVARERDTQYF. CDR3 DNA: TGTGCCAGCAGTACGAAGGTCGCCCGGGAAAGAGATACGCAGTATTTT.

This clonotype was counted many times. The chain is built from TRBV2 and TRBJ2-2; 7 bases line up with TRBD1. Looked up from germline, CDR1 is SNHLY and CDR2 is FYNNEI. The trim removed 8 bases at V and 6 bases at J, leaving 6 bases unmatched. This CDR3 comprises 13 residues. DNA of the CDR3: TGTGCCAGCCACAGGGGTGGGGCCGGGGAGCTGTTTTTT. Residues: CASHRGGAGELFF.

Only a few counts were recorded for this clonotype. The CDR3 loop is CASIPPLRATKNTGELFF. As DNA, the CDR3 is TGTGCCAGTATCCCCCCACTGCGGGCCACTAAGAACACCGGGGAGCTGTTTTTT. The chain is built from TRBV19 and TRBJ2-2; weak D call: TRBD2 (5 bases). Germline V gene lookup returns CDR1 LNHDA and CDR2 SQIVND (reference sequence). The CDR3 is made up of 18 amino acids. V dropped 7 bases and J dropped 1 base, with 22 bases sitting between them.

This clonotype was counted many times. The chain has TRBV11-2 and TRBJ1-3, with a possible D match to TRBD1 (6 bases). This CDR3 contains 14 residues. V lost 6 bases and J lost 4, with 13 bases in between. In germline, CDR1 is SGHAT, CDR2 FQNNGV. In nucleotides, the CDR3 is TGTGCCAGCAGTCCCGGACAGCCCGGAAACACCATATATTTT. Encoded protein: CASSPGQPGNTIYF. Full variable domain (remainder filled in from reference TRBV11-2 and TRBJ1-3): EAGVAQSPRYKIIEKRQSVAFWCNPISGHATLYWYQQILGQGPKLLIQFQNNGVVDDSQLPKDRFSAERLKGVDSTLKIQPAKLEDSAVYLCASSPGQPGNTIYFGEGSWLTVV.

This clonotype has more than one count but fewer than ten. The chain uses TRBV7-9 and TRBJ2-6; D could derive from TRBD1 or TRBD2 (5 bases each). Germline CDR1 SEHNR, CDR2 FQNEAQ (reference sequence). The V gene lost 7 bases and the J gene lost 4 bases, with 17 bases spanning the gap. The CDR3 has 16 amino acids. CDR3 coding DNA: TGTGCCAGCACCATTTCGGGGCGTTCCGGGGCCAACGTCCTGACTTTC. This sequence encodes CASTISGRSGANVLTF.

In its sample, this clonotype was seen many times. The rearrangement links TRBV19 to TRBJ1-4; tentative D call: TRBD1 (5 bases). Deletions cut 6 bases from V and 5 bases from J, with 13 bases between. This CDR3 spans 14 amino acids. Germline V gene sequence: CDR1 LNHDA, CDR2 SQIVND (reference sequence). The CDR3 coding sequence is TGTGCCAGTAGGGCGGGGACGGTGAATGAAAAACTGTTTTTT. Translation: CASRAGTVNEKLFF.

The rearrangement joins TRBV6-2 or TRBV6-3 to TRBJ1-5; D remains ambiguous. In germline, CDR1 is MNHEY, CDR2 SVGEGT. CDR3 length equals 15 residues. V was cut by 6 bases and J by 1 base, with 13 bases left in between. CDR3 region: CASRIFFESNQPQHF. CDR3 nucleotide sequence: TGTGCCAGCAGGATTTTCTTTGAGAGCAATCAGCCCCAGCATTTT.

This clonotype showed up just a few times. CDR3 residues: CSARATGSTGELFF. The CDR3 DNA follows: TGCAGTGCTAGAGCGACAGGGAGTACCGGGGAGCTGTTTTTT. The rearrangement uses TRBV20-1 and TRBJ2-2; the match to TRBD1 covers 7 bases. The V and J ends lost 1 base and 5 bases, in that order; junction bases with no gene match: 4. Germline CDR1 DFQATT, CDR2 SNEGSKA (reference sequence). This CDR3 contains 14 residues.

In its sample, this clonotype was seen many times. This chain uses TRBV7-9 with TRBJ2-1; the match to TRBD2 covers 8 bases. The V and J ends lost 4 bases and 3 bases, in that order; junction bases with no gene match: 20. This CDR3 is 20 amino acids long. Germline assignment: CDR1 SEHNR and CDR2 FQNEAQ (reference sequence). The CDR3 DNA reads as TGTGCCAGCAGCTCTATCAGGGGTCCGGTAACGGGAGGGGGCTACAATGAGCAGTTCTTC. Translation gives CASSSIRGPVTGGGYNEQFF.

This clonotype has at least ten counts. The chain employs TRBV18 and TRBJ1-5; TRBD1 is a possible D gene (5 bases). The V gene lost 6 bases and the J gene lost 5 bases, with 17 bases spanning the gap. The CDR3 covers 15 residues. Germline V gene sequence: CDR1 KGHSH, CDR2 LQKENI. The CDR3 coding sequence is TGTGCCAGCTCCCGAGGGGACCTCAATTATCAGCCCCAGCATTTT. Amino acid sequence: CASSRGDLNYQPQHF.

This clonotype has a single count. V gene TRBV6-1 combines with J gene TRBJ2-7; 7 bases are shared with TRBD2. The CDR3 spans 14 residues. Per the germline V gene, CDR1 is MNHNS and CDR2 is SASEGT. V lost 3 bases and J lost 5; bases outside the gene matches: 7. CDR3 protein: CASSETSRTDEQYF. The CDR3 DNA follows: TGTGCCAGCAGTGAGACTAGCCGTACGGACGAGCAGTACTTC.

This clonotype was picked up many times. This chain joins TRBV3-1 and TRBJ2-1; no firm D call. V dropped 1 base and J dropped 6 bases, with 13 bases sitting between them. In germline, CDR1 is LGHDT, CDR2 YNNKEL (reference sequence). This CDR3 region has 15 residues. The CDR3 reads CASSQVPVPSNEQFF. In DNA, the CDR3 is TGTGCCAGCAGCCAAGTCCCCGTCCCCTCCAATGAGCAGTTCTTC.

This clonotype has at least ten counts. The J gene is TRBJ2-1, the V gene TRBV24-1; no reliable D call. The CDR3 is 12 amino acids. Deletions cut 9 bases from V and 5 bases from J, with 10 bases between. The V gene's germline CDR1 is KGHDR and CDR2 SFDVKD. CDR3 residues: CATSQPDNEQFF. The CDR3 DNA reads TGTGCCACCTCACAGCCAGACAATGAGCAGTTCTTC.

This clonotype was seen many times. V is TRBV2 and J is TRBJ1-1; D remains ambiguous. The V gene's germline CDR1 is SNHLY and CDR2 FYNNEI. This CDR3 is built from 16 residues. Trimming stripped 4 bases from V and 2 bases from J, with 17 bases between. The CDR3: CASSGRVIRTNTEAFF. As DNA, the CDR3 is TGTGCCAGCAGTGGCCGTGTGATCAGAACAAACACTGAAGCTTTCTTT.

In this sample, this clonotype turned up a few times. V gene TRBV2 combines with J gene TRBJ1-6, with 7 bases that match TRBD1. The V segment lost 2 bases and the J segment 10 bases; nucleotides outside the gene matches: 11. CDR3 length equals 16 residues. CDR1 is SNHLY, CDR2 FYNNEI, per germline. The CDR3 protein is CASSESGTAGGSPLHF. CDR3 in DNA: TGTGCCAGCAGTGAAAGCGGGACAGCCGGTGGGTCACCCCTCCACTTT.